The 27 T cell receptor beta chains given below trace back to one sample, sequenced in a study of response to subunit inactivated influenza vaccine. TCRdb used MiXCR to reprocess the RT-PCR reads, holding one entry per CDR3 protein. This table holds hundreds of thousands of distinct CDR3 sequences, roughly 15% found once. Material: PBMCs from blood, obtained approximately 15 days before vaccination. These receptors came from a man between 45 and 60 years old who received an inactivated influenza vaccine.

A few counts support this clonotype. This chain joins TRBV20-1 and TRBJ1-5; D might be TRBD1 (5 bases). V was trimmed by 5 bases and J by 1 base, leaving 9 bases between them. This CDR3 is 13 amino acids long. The V gene's germline CDR1 is DFQATT and CDR2 SNEGSKA (reference sequence). In nucleotides, the CDR3 is TGCAGTGCTCTTTGGGGGAGCAATCAGCCCCAGCATTTT. It is translated as CSALWGSNQPQHF.

The chain has TRBV29-1 and TRBJ2-3, with 8 bases fitting TRBD1. Germline trimming cut 1 base from V and 6 bases from J; bases unmatched to any gene: 6. CDR1 and CDR2 from the germline V gene are SQVTM and ANQGSEA. This CDR3 is 14 amino acids long. In DNA form, the CDR3 reads TGCAGCGTTGAAGGGACAGGGTCCCGGGATACGCAGTATTTT. Translated: CSVEGTGSRDTQYF.

This clonotype came up a few times. The chain employs TRBV28 and TRBJ2-3, with 14 bases that match TRBD2. The V gene's germline CDR1 is MDHEN and CDR2 SYDVKM. The CDR3 is 15 residues long. The V and J ends lost 8 bases and 10 bases, in that order; junction bases with no gene match: 11. The CDR3 DNA reads as TGTGCCAGCCGGGGACTAGCGGGAGCCCGGTCGGCGCAGTATTTT. It encodes CASRGLAGARSAQYF.

The genes are TRBV4-3 and TRBJ1-5, with 8 bases lining up with TRBD1. Trimming took 2 bases from V and 7 from J; bases not matched to a gene: 7. This CDR3 contains 15 residues. The germline CDR1 and CDR2 sequences are LGHNA and YSLEER. This CDR3 reads CASSQRTGLEQPQHF. The CDR3 coding sequence is TGCGCCAGCAGCCAAAGGACAGGGTTGGAGCAGCCCCAGCATTTT.

The V and J genes are TRBV7-2 and TRBJ2-2; 12 nucleotides agree with TRBD1. The length of the CDR3 is 17 residues. V shed 8 bases and J 0 bases; nucleotides not matched to a gene: 7. Per the germline V gene, CDR1 is SGHTA and CDR2 is FQGNSA. The CDR3 nucleotides are TGTGCCAGCTGCAAAGGGACAGGGGGCGCGAACACCGGGGAGCTGTTTTTT. Translating gives CASCKGTGGANTGELFF.

This clonotype was picked up many times. V usage is TRBV7-9 and J usage is TRBJ2-7, with D maybe TRBD1 (6 bases). From germline, CDR1 is SEHNR and CDR2 FQNEAQ (reference sequence). The CDR3 is made up of 14 amino acids. With 7 bases removed from V and 4 bases from J, the gap between germline ends came to 17 bases. The CDR3 nucleotides read TGTGCCAGCAACACACCGACAGGTGATTACGAGCAGTACTTC. Protein sequence: CASNTPTGDYEQYF.

A word on this clonotype: A read error may explain this, as a much larger clone is one base away. This chain connects TRBV6-2 or TRBV6-3 to TRBJ2-7; D remains unclear. CDR3 length: 13 residues. Per the germline V gene, CDR1 is MNHEY and CDR2 is SVGEGT. V was pared by 7 bases and J by 0 bases, with 10 bases between. The chain's CDR3 is CASKCSSSYEQYF. DNA of the CDR3: TGTGCCAGCAAATGCTCGAGCTCCTACGAGCAGTACTTC.

This clonotype was counted between two and nine times. This CDR3 is CASRGLWANVLTF. The CDR3 DNA is TGTGCCAGCAGGGGGCTCTGGGCCAACGTCCTGACTTTC. The chain recombines TRBV2 with TRBJ2-6; a possible D gene is TRBD1 (5 bases). V was clipped by 6 bases and J by 5 bases, with 8 bases between them. CDR1 SNHLY and CDR2 FYNNEI come from the germline V gene. CDR3 length: 13 residues.

This clonotype occurred many times. In nucleotides, the CDR3 is TGTGCCAGCAGCAGAACGGGAGGATCCTACAATGAGCAGTTCTTC. Its protein is CASSRTGGSYNEQFF. The rearrangement links TRBV3-1 to TRBJ2-1; 7 nucleotides match TRBD2. V lost 5 bases, J lost 1 base, and 5 bases stayed unmatched. Germline assignment: CDR1 LGHDT and CDR2 YNNKEL (reference sequence). This CDR3 has 15 amino acids.

This clonotype was seen many times. V and J are TRBV6-2 or TRBV6-3 and TRBJ1-5; D gene unclear. The CDR3 is made up of 14 amino acids. The germline V gene has CDR1 MNHEY and CDR2 SVGEGT. Trimming stripped 7 bases from V and 3 bases from J, with 13 bases between. CDR3 in DNA: TGTGCCAGCACTACTCGACGGACCAATCAGCCCCAGCATTTT. Its protein is CASTTRRTNQPQHF.

The J gene is TRBJ1-1, the V gene TRBV7-9; D call uncertain. V lost 3 bases to trimming and J lost 4 bases, with 12 bases between them. The CDR3 covers 14 residues. Germline CDR1 and CDR2: SEHNR and FQNEAQ (reference sequence). The CDR3 here is CASSFRVLGTEAFF. CDR3 sequence (DNA): TGTGCCAGCAGCTTTAGGGTCTTGGGCACTGAAGCTTTCTTT.

The chain recombines TRBV28 with TRBJ1-6; TRBD1 matches at 7 bases. CDR1 MDHEN and CDR2 SYDVKM come from the germline V gene. The V and J ends lost 7 bases and 9 bases, in that order; junction bases with no gene match: 12. This CDR3 has 15 residues. The CDR3 here is CASTRQGWSGSPLHF. The CDR3 DNA reads TGTGCCAGCACCCGACAGGGCTGGAGTGGTTCACCCCTCCACTTT. Complete variable domain (other parts from reference TRBV28 and TRBJ1-6): DVKVTQSSRYLVKRTGEKVFLECVQDMDHENMFWYRQDPGLGLRLIYFSYDVKMKEKGDIPEGYSVSREKKERFSLILESASTNQTSMYLCASTRQGWSGSPLHFGNGTRLTVT.

This clonotype was found many times. This chain joins TRBV24-1 and TRBJ2-1; no clear D gene. The germline V gene encodes CDR1 KGHDR and CDR2 SFDVKD. Trimming cost V 8 bases and J 3 bases, with 10 bases left between them. The CDR3 has 13 residues. The CDR3 sequence: CATIADGYNEQFF. In DNA form, the CDR3 reads TGTGCCACCATTGCGGACGGCTACAATGAGCAGTTCTTC.

In this sample, this clonotype turned up once. It may be a read error: a sequence one base away is much more abundant. The CDR3 does not end in the conserved phenylalanine or tryptophan, so this is likely a read error. The V and J genes are TRBV5-1 and TRBJ1-1; 9 bases match TRBD1. This CDR3 contains 14 residues. The V gene's germline CDR1 is SGHRS and CDR2 YFSETQ. V lost 0 bases to trimming and J lost 5 bases; unmatched junction nucleotides: 2. In DNA form, the CDR3 reads TGCGCCAGCAGCTTGGCCGGACAGGGGACTGAAGCTTTCTTA. Its protein is CASSLAGQGTEAFL.

This clonotype occurred a few times. The chain combines TRBV28 with TRBJ2-7; D is perhaps TRBD1 or TRBD2 (5 bases each). Trimming stripped 9 bases from V and 2 bases from J, with 20 bases between. CDR1 is MDHEN and CDR2 is SYDVKM in the germline V gene. The CDR3 sequence is 15 residues long. The CDR3 here is CASRTLDYAPYEQYF. The CDR3, as DNA: TGTGCCAGTAGGACACTTGACTATGCCCCCTACGAGCAGTACTTC.

This clonotype was counted many times. This rearrangement joins TRBV12-3 or TRBV12-4 to TRBJ1-2, with TRBD1 as a possible D gene (5 bases). Trimming took 4 bases from V and 8 from J, leaving 14 bases between them. The CDR3 has 13 residues. The CDR3 DNA reads TGTGCCAGCAGTTCCGGGGGTGCGGGGGGCTACACCTTC. This gives the protein CASSSGGAGGYTF.

Only a few counts were recorded for this clonotype. J is TRBJ2-1 and V is TRBV7-2, with D hard to call. CDR1 is SGHTA and CDR2 is FQGNSA in the germline V gene. The CDR3 is 13 amino acids. V lost 2 bases and J lost 7, with 9 bases in between. In nucleotides, the CDR3 is TGTGCCAGCAGCTTAATTTCCCGGAATGAGCAGTTCTTC. This sequence encodes CASSLISRNEQFF.

This clonotype was observed a few times. The J gene is TRBJ2-7, the V gene TRBV29-1, with no clear D. This CDR3 has 11 residues. Looked up from germline, CDR1 is SQVTM and CDR2 is ANQGSEA. V was cut by 2 bases and J by 2 bases, with 4 bases left in between. Here the CDR3 reads CSVETPYEQYF. CDR3 in DNA: TGCAGCGTTGAAACTCCCTACGAGCAGTACTTC.

The chain recombines TRBV20-1 with TRBJ1-2, with D uncertain. V was cut by 0 bases and J by 6 bases, with 11 bases left in between. The CDR3 sequence is 13 residues long. Germline CDR1 DFQATT, CDR2 SNEGSKA (reference sequence). Written as DNA, the CDR3 is TGCAGTGCTAGAGATTTTGGATCTCATGGCTACACCTTC. It yields the protein CSARDFGSHGYTF.

This clonotype was seen many times. This chain joins TRBV6-5 and TRBJ2-2, with D possibly TRBD1 on 7 matching bases. Trimming removed 2 bases at V and 1 base at J, with 8 bases between. This CDR3 comprises 15 residues. Per germline, CDR1 MNHEY and CDR2 SVGAGI. As DNA, the CDR3 is TGTGCCAGCAGTTACCAGGGGGGGAACACCGGGGAGCTGTTTTTT. Translating gives CASSYQGGNTGELFF.

This rearrangement joins TRBV16 to TRBJ1-1, with a tentative D call TRBD1 (6 bases). Trimming took off 3 bases at V and 2 bases at J, with 10 bases between the two ends. The CDR3 loop spans 14 amino acids. The germline V gene has CDR1 KGHSY and CDR2 FQNENV. The chain's CDR3 is CASSQGAFNTEAFF. The CDR3 region has the DNA TGTGCCAGCAGCCAGGGGGCCTTCAACACTGAAGCTTTCTTT.

This clonotype came up a few times. The chain couples TRBV28 to TRBJ1-4; the D gene is possibly TRBD1 (6 bases). Germline V lookup: CDR1 MDHEN, CDR2 SYDVKM. Between the trimmed V and J ends, which lost 0 bases and 3 bases, there was a span of 8 bases. This CDR3 has 15 amino acids. CDR3 coding DNA: TGTGCCAGCAGTTTATGGGCAGGGGCTAATGAAAAACTGTTTTTT. Protein: CASSLWAGANEKLFF. The complete variable domain, with remaining parts taken from reference TRBV28 and TRBJ1-4, reads DVKVTQSSRYLVKRTGEKVFLECVQDMDHENMFWYRQDPGLGLRLIYFSYDVKMKEKGDIPEGYSVSREKKERFSLILESASTNQTSMYLCASSLWAGANEKLFFGSGTQLSVL.

This clonotype was detected ten times or more. The V gene is TRBV28, the J gene TRBJ2-1; the D is unclear. This CDR3 region has 11 residues. Germline-derived CDR1 and CDR2 are MDHEN and SYDVKM. The CDR3 DNA is TGTGCGGGGTCTAAACTGAATGAGCAGTTCTTC. Translated, it gives CAGSKLNEQFF. The full variable domain, completed using reference TRBV28 and TRBJ2-1, is DVKVTQSSRYLVKRTGEKVFLECVQDMDHENMFWYRQDPGLGLRLIYFSYDVKMKEKGDIPEGYSVSREKKERFSLILESASTNQTSMYLCAGSKLNEQFFGPGTRLTVL.

In its sample, this clonotype was seen a few times. V is TRBV4-3 and J is TRBJ2-3; D is perhaps TRBD1 (5 bases). The CDR3 runs 15 residues. V was trimmed by 2 bases and J by 1 base, leaving 10 bases between them. Germline CDR1 LGHNA, CDR2 YSLEER. The CDR3 nucleotides read TGCGCCAGCAGCCAAAGGGGTGGGGGCACAGATACGCAGTATTTT. Protein: CASSQRGGGTDTQYF.

The chain is built from TRBV4-3 and TRBJ2-2; the match to TRBD1 covers 11 bases. There are 17 residues in the CDR3. The V and J ends lost 4 bases and 9 bases, in that order; junction bases with no gene match: 13. Germline lookup yields CDR1 LGHNA and CDR2 YSLEER. CDR3 protein: CASSRKGQGASNRELFF. In DNA form, the CDR3 reads TGCGCCAGCAGCCGAAAAGGACAGGGGGCCTCTAACCGGGAGCTGTTTTTT.

This clonotype showed up just a few times. This rearrangement joins TRBV7-9 to TRBJ1-2; no firm D call. The CDR3 contains 14 residues. V was cut by 0 bases and J by 7 bases, with 12 bases left in between. The germline V gene encodes CDR1 SEHNR and CDR2 FQNEAQ (reference sequence). CDR3 sequence: CASSLAGEKGGYTF. Written as DNA, the CDR3 is TGTGCCAGCAGCTTAGCCGGGGAGAAGGGTGGCTACACCTTC.

This clonotype was counted between two and nine times. The chain has TRBV12-3 or TRBV12-4 and TRBJ2-5; D unclear. With 4 bases removed from V and 1 base from J, the gap between germline ends came to 4 bases. The CDR3 has 12 residues. The CDR3, as DNA: TGTGCCAGCAGTTCCCCCCAAGAGACCCAGTACTTC. This gives the protein CASSSPQETQYF.